Listed here are 12 T cell receptor beta chains from one sample, sequenced in a study of human T cells and chemical hapten exposure. Time point given: pre-sensitization, week 0. Documented treatment: therapeutic diphenylcyclopropenone sensitization with weekly scalp DPC. TCRdb itself ran the RACE reads through MiXCR, one entry per CDR3 protein. Counted here are more than 85,000 distinct CDR3 sequences, 8.5% occurring once; the ten biggest clones make up approximately 2.8%. The starting material was whole blood, obtained in connection with sensitization to the hapten diphenylcyclopropenone (DPC). These receptors all come from a man aged 35-49 years with alopecia areata. Some clones in this sample may be carry-over from other donors' samples.

In its sample, this clonotype was seen a few times. The chain carries TRBV5-1 and TRBJ1-1; D unresolved. Trimming stripped 2 bases from V and 5 bases from J, with 7 bases between. Germline loops: CDR1 SGHRS, CDR2 YFSETQ. The length of the CDR3 is 12 residues. The CDR3 sequence: CASSLGKTEAFF. In DNA, the CDR3 is TGCGCCAGCAGCTTAGGGAAAACTGAAGCTTTCTTT.

There are a few counts of this clonotype. This sequence joins TRBV4-2 and TRBJ1-2, with D possibly matching TRBD1 (6 bases). This CDR3 comprises 17 residues. The germline CDR1 and CDR2 sequences are LGHNA and YNFKEQ. Trimming left V 2 bases short and J 4 bases short, with 20 bases between. The CDR3 spells CASSQTPGAGDTYGYTF. CDR3 DNA sequence: TGTGCCAGCAGCCAAACTCCTGGGGCAGGGGATACCTATGGCTACACCTTC.

This clonotype has only a few counts. The chain employs TRBV3-1 and TRBJ2-1; no clear D. The CDR3 runs 13 residues. Trimming cost V 1 base and J 5 bases, with 6 bases left between them. Germline V gene lookup returns CDR1 LGHDT and CDR2 YNNKEL (reference sequence). The CDR3 DNA follows: TGTGCCAGCAGCCAAGTATTTAACAATGAGCAGTTCTTC. Translated, it gives CASSQVFNNEQFF.

Only a few counts were recorded for this clonotype. The chain carries TRBV5-6 and TRBJ1-2; D unclear. The CDR3 spans 14 residues. V lost 1 base and J 4 bases, leaving 11 bases between the germline ends. Germline CDR1 and CDR2: SGHDT and YYEEEE. CDR3 in amino acids: CASSLIEGIYGYTF. CDR3 coding DNA: TGTGCCAGCAGCTTGATTGAGGGAATCTATGGCTACACCTTC. The variable domain in full, with the rest retrieved from reference TRBV5-6 and TRBJ1-2, is DAGVTQSPTHLIKTRGQQVTLRCSPKSGHDTVSWYQQALGQGPQFIFQYYEEEERQRGNFPDRFSGHQFPNYSSELNVNALLLGDSALYLCASSLIEGIYGYTFGSGTRLTVV.

This clonotype has at least ten counts. In DNA, the CDR3 is TGCGCCAGCAGCCAAGCCCTAGCGGGAGGGCCAACAGATACGCAGTATTTT. This translates into CASSQALAGGPTDTQYF. This chain connects TRBV4-1 to TRBJ2-3, with TRBD2 matching over 12 bases. The CDR3 has 17 amino acids. Germline-derived CDR1 and CDR2 are MGHRA and YSYEKL. Trimming cost V 1 base and J 3 bases; bases outside gene matches: 5.

This clonotype was recorded at least ten times. This chain uses TRBV7-2 with TRBJ1-2; D possibly corresponds to TRBD1 (6 bases). CDR1 is SGHTA and CDR2 is FQGNSA in the germline V gene. The V end lost 0 bases, the J end lost 4 bases, and 15 bases lay between the germline ends. The CDR3 is made up of 16 amino acids. The CDR3 coding sequence is TGTGCCAGCAGCTTAGCGCAGCGGGGGCGCGCCTATGGCTACACCTTC. Translating gives CASSLAQRGRAYGYTF.

This clonotype has only a few counts. The rearrangement links TRBV7-2 to TRBJ2-7, with TRBD2 matching 8 bases. The trim removed 3 bases at V and 4 bases at J, leaving 11 bases unmatched. This CDR3 region has 16 residues. CDR1 SGHTA and CDR2 FQGNSA come from the germline V gene. The CDR3 is CASSLGFPAGVYEQYF. CDR3 nucleotides: TGTGCCAGCAGCTTGGGGTTTCCAGCGGGAGTATACGAGCAGTACTTC.

This clonotype was observed many times. The chain is built from TRBV20-1 and TRBJ1-6, with D possibly TRBD1 on 5 matching bases. This CDR3 has 17 amino acids. Germline V gene sequence: CDR1 DFQATT, CDR2 SNEGSKA (reference sequence). V was shortened by 0 bases and J by 2 bases, with 14 bases between the two germline ends. In nucleotides, the CDR3 is TGCAGTGCTAGAGACCCGCAGGGCAACGCCTATAATTCACCCCTCCACTTT. This gives the protein CSARDPQGNAYNSPLHF.

This clonotype appeared a few times. This chain connects TRBV20-1 to TRBJ2-1; 14 bases match TRBD2. The length of the CDR3 is 18 residues. CDR1 DFQATT and CDR2 SNEGSKA come from the germline V gene (reference sequence). The ends lost 0 bases at V and 3 bases at J; junction bases unmatched: 7. The CDR3 spells CSARDLTSGRGDYNEQFF. CDR3 nucleotides: TGCAGTGCTAGAGATTTGACTAGCGGGAGGGGGGACTACAATGAGCAGTTCTTC.

This clonotype appeared many times. V and J are TRBV7-9 and TRBJ1-4; D gene unclear. V lost 5 bases to trimming and J lost 4 bases, with 14 bases between them. The CDR3 contains 15 residues. Per germline, CDR1 SEHNR and CDR2 FQNEAQ (reference sequence). The CDR3 bases are TGTGCCAGCAGCCCAAATGGAGGAAATAATGAAAAACTGTTTTTT. Protein sequence: CASSPNGGNNEKLFF.

In this sample, this clonotype turned up many times. J is TRBJ2-7 and V is TRBV7-2; D is uncertain. This CDR3 is built from 13 residues. V was shortened by 1 base and J by 6 bases, with 10 bases between the two germline ends. The germline V gene has CDR1 SGHTA and CDR2 FQGNSA. The CDR3 reads CASSLGIFGEQYV. CDR3 sequence (DNA): TGTGCCAGCAGCTTAGGTATTTTTGGCGAGCAGTACGTC.

This clonotype was observed a few times. The chain joins TRBV29-1 to TRBJ2-4, with D unclear. Germline CDR1 is SQVTM and CDR2 is ANQGSEA. This CDR3 contains 13 residues. Trimming stripped 6 bases from V and 0 bases from J, with 9 bases between. CDR3 loop: CSVLQLAKNIQYF. DNA of the CDR3: TGCAGCGTCCTACAGCTAGCCAAAAACATTCAGTACTTC.